This TCR beta chain was captured by sequencing in a study of liver allograft versus peripheral blood T cells. About the study: Recipients' peripheral blood T cell receptor repertoires were compared with those in transplanted livers. Whole-study results and caveats: Within liver allografts, T cell receptor repertoires were reportedly different from those in peripheral blood.

The CDR3 is 15 residues long. Germline V gives CDR1 SGHTA, CDR2 FQGNSA. V was clipped by 2 bases and J by 1 base, with 11 bases between them. On this clonotype itself: The target antigen is unknown. A much bigger clone sits one base away, suggesting this may be a read error.

TCRdb ran MiXCR on the reads and lists one entry per CDR3 protein. The sample consists of about 8,500 distinct CDR3 sequences, 15% to 20% of them appearing once. The J gene is TRBJ1-1, the V gene TRBV7-2; D is undetermined. This clonotype originated in a human patient who had a liver transplant. Some T cells could come from the graft donor. The CDR3 DNA is TGTGCCAGCAGCTTACGATGGTGGGCGAACACTGAAGCTTTCTTT. This sequence encodes CASSLRWWANTEAFF. Full variable domain (rest looked up from reference TRBV7-2 and TRBJ1-1): GAGVSQSPSNKVTEKGKDVELRCDPISGHTALYWYRQSLGQGLEFLIYFQGNSAPDKSGLPSDRFSAERTGGSVSTLTIQRTQQEDSAVYLCASSLRWWANTEAFFGQGTRLTVV.